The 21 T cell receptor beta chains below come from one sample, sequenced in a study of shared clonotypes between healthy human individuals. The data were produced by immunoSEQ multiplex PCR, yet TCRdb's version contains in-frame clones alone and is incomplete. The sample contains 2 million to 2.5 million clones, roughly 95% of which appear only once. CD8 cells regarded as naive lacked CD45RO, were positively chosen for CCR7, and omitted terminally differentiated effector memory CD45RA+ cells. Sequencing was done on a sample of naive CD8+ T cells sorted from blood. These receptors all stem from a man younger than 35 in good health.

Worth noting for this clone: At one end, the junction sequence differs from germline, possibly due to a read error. The CDR3 nucleotides are TGCGGCGTTGAGGACTATGGCTACACCTTC. Protein product: CGVEDYGYTF. The chain employs TRBV29-1 and TRBJ1-2; D ambiguous. The germline gives CDR1 SQVTM, CDR2 ANQGSEA. The CDR3 runs to 10 residues. The complete variable domain, with remaining parts taken from reference TRBV29-1 and TRBJ1-2, reads SAVISQKPSRDICQRGTSLTIQCQVDSQVTMMFWYRQQPGQSLTLIATANQGSEATYESGFVIDKFPISRPNLTFSTLTVSNMSPEDSSIYLCGVEDYGYTFGSGTRLTVV.

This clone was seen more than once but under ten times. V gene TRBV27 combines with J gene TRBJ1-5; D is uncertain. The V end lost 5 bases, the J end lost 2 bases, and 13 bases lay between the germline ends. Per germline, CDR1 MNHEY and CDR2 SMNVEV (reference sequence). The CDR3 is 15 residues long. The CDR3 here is CASSVNNIGNQPQHF. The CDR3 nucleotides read TGTGCCAGCAGTGTAAACAACATCGGCAATCAGCCCCAGCATTTT.

The CDR3 coding sequence is TGTGCCACCAGCGACGACGGGAGCGGGGAGACCCAGTACTTC. It is translated as CATSDDGSGETQYF. The chain uses TRBV15 and TRBJ2-5; the D gene is possibly TRBD2 (6 bases). Germline CDR1 reads LNHNV; CDR2 reads YYDKDF (reference sequence). V lost 5 bases to trimming and J lost 5 bases, with 15 bases between them. This CDR3 comprises 14 residues.

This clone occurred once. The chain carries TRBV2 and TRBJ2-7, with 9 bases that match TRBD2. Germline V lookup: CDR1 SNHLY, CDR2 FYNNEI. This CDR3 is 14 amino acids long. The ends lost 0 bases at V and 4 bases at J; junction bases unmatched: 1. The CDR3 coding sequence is TGTGCCAGCAGTGAAGCTAGCGGGGGATACGAGCAGTACTTC. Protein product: CASSEASGGYEQYF.

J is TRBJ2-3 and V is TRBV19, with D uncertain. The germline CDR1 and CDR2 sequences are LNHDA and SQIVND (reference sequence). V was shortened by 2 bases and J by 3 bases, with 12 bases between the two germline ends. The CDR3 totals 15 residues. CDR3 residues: CASSITRVGTDTQYF. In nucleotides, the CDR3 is TGTGCCAGTAGTATAACACGGGTTGGGACAGATACGCAGTATTTT. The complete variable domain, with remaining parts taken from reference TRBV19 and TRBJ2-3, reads DGGITQSPKYLFRKEGQNVTLSCEQNLNHDAMYWYRQDPGQGLRLIYYSQIVNDFQKGDIAEGYSVSREKKESFPLTVTSAQKNPTAFYLCASSITRVGTDTQYFGPGTRLTVL.

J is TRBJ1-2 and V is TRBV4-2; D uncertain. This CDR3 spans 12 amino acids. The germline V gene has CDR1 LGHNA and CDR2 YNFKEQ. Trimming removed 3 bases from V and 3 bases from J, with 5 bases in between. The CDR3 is CASSHPDYGYTF. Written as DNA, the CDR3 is TGTGCCAGCAGCCACCCGGACTATGGCTACACCTTC.

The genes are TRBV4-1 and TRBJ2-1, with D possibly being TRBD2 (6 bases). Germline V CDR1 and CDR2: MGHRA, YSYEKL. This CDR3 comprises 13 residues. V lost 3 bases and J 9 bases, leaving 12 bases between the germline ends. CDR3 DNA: TGCGCCAGCAGCCAGAAGGAGGGGCGTGAGCAGTTCTTC. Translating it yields CASSQKEGREQFF.

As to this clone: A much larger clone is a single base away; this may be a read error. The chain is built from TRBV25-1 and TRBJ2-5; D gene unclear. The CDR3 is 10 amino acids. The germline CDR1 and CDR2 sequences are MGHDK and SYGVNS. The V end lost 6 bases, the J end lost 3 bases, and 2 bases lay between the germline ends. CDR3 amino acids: CASREETQYF. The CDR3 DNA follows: TGTGCCAGCAGAGAAGAGACCCAGTACTTC.

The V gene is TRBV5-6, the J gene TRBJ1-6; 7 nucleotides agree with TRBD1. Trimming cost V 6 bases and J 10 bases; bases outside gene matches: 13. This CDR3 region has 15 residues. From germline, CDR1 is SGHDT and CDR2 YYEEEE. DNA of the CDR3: TGTGCCAGCAACGTACTACAGGGGTCCCCCTCACCCCTCCACTTT. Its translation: CASNVLQGSPSPLHF.

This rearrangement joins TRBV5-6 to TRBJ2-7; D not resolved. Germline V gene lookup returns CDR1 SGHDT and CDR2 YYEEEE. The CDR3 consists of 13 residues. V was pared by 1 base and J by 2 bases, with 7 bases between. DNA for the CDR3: TGTGCCAGCAGCTTGAACAGTCCCTACGAGCAGTACTTC. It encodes CASSLNSPYEQYF.

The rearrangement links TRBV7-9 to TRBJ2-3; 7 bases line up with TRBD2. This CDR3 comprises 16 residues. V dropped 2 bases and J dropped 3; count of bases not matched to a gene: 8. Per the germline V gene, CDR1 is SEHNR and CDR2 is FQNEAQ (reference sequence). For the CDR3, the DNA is TGTGCCAGCAGCTTACGTGGGGGGGATGGTACAGATACGCAGTATTTT. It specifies CASSLRGGDGTDTQYF.

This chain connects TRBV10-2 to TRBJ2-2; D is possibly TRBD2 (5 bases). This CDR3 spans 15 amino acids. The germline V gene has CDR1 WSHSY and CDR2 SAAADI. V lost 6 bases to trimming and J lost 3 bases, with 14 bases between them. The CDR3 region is CASRSGNWDTGELFF. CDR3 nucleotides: TGCGCCAGCAGATCGGGGAATTGGGACACCGGGGAGCTGTTTTTT.

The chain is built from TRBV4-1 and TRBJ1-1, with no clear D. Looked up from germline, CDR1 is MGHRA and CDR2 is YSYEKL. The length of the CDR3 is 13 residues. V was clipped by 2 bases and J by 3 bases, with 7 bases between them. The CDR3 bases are TGCGCCAGCAGCCAAATGGGAGACACTGAAGCTTTCTTT. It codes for CASSQMGDTEAFF.

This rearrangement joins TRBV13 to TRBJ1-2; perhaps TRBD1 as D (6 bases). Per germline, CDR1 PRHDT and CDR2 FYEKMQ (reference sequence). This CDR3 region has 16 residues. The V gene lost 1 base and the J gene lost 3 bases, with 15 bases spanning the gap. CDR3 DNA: TGTGCCAGCAGCTTAGTTCAGGGGACGGGGGACTATGGCTACACCTTC. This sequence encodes CASSLVQGTGDYGYTF.

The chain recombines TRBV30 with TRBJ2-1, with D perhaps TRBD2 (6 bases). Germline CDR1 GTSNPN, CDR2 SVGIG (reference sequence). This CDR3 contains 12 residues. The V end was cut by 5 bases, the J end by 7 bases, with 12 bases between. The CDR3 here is CAWGSGGNEQFF. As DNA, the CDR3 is TGTGCCTGGGGCTCCGGGGGAAATGAGCAGTTCTTC.

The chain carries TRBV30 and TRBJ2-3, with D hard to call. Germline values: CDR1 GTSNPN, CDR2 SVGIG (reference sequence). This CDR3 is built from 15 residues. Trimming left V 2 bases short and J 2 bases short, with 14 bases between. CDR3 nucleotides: TGTGCCTGGAGTAAAGAATCCTTTCCCACAGATACGCAGTATTTT. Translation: CAWSKESFPTDTQYF.

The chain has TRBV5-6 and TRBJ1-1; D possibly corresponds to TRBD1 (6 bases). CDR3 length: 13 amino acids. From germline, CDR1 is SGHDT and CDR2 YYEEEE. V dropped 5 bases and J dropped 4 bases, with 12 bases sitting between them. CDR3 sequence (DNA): TGTGCCAGCAGAGTGTGGGGGGCCACTGAAGCTTTCTTT. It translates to CASRVWGATEAFF. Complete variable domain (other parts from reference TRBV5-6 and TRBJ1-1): DAGVTQSPTHLIKTRGQQVTLRCSPKSGHDTVSWYQQALGQGPQFIFQYYEEEERQRGNFPDRFSGHQFPNYSSELNVNALLLGDSALYLCASRVWGATEAFFGQGTRLTVV.

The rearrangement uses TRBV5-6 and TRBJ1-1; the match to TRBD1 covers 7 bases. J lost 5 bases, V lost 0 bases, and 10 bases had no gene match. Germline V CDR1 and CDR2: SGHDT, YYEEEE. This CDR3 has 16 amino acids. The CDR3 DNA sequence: TGTGCCAGCAGCTTGGCCCTGACAGGGCAGAGGACTGAAGCTTTCTTT. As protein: CASSLALTGQRTEAFF.

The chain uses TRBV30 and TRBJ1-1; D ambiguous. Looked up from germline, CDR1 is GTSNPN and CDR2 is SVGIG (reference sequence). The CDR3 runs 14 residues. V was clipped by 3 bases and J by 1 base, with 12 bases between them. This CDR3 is CAWSPVDWNTEAFF. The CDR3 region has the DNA TGTGCCTGGAGCCCGGTCGATTGGAACACTGAAGCTTTCTTT.

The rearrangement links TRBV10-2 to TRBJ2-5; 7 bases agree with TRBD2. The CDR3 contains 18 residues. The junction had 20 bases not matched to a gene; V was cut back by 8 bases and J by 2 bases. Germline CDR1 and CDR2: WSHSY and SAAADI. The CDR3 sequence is CASGGEGVGLHTQETQYF. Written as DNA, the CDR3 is TGCGCCAGCGGGGGGGAGGGAGTCGGACTACATACACAAGAGACCCAGTACTTC.

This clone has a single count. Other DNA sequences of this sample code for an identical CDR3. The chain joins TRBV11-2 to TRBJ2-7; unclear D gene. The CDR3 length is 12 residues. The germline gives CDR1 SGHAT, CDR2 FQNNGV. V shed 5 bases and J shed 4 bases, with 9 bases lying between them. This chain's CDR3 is CASSPPGYEQYF. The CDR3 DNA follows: TGTGCCAGCAGCCCCCCGGGTTACGAGCAGTACTTC.